Listed below are T cell receptor beta chains from one sample, sequenced in a study of beta chain features in type 1 diabetes. Assay used: immunoSEQ multiplex PCR; TCRdb lists only in-frame clones, some missing. The data show under 250,000 clones, with approximately 10% seen just once and 1% to 1.5% held by the top ten. Specimen: central memory CD4+ T cells from blood. The receptors derive from a man aged 18 to 30 in good health. The CDR3 runs from the conserved cysteine through the conserved F or W. Each record gives: J gene, clone size, D gene, V gene, CDR3 length, CDR3 protein, CDR3 DNA. D genes are given only for firm matches. Clone size is given for some rows only: seen once, a few or many times, or a class if the clone is expanded.

TRBJ2-3	few	-	TRBV7-2	13	CASGASGFDTQYF	TGTGCCAGCGGGGCTAGTGGGTTCGATACGCAGTATTTT
TRBJ2-5	-	TRBD1	TRBV7-8	17	CASSLPFYTGGEQTQYF	TGTGCCAGCAGCTTACCGTTCTACACAGGGGGCGAGCAGACCCAGTACTTC
TRBJ2-1	-	TRBD2	TRBV9	14	CASSVVGTSGEQFF	TGTGCCAGCAGCGTAGTCGGGACTAGCGGGGAGCAGTTCTTC
TRBJ2-3	many	TRBD2	TRBV7-2	14	CASTQRGGPDTQYF	TGTGCCAGCACCCAACGGGGAGGGCCGGATACGCAGTATTTT
TRBJ2-7	-	TRBD1	TRBV6-6	14	CASSLTGNSYEQYF	TGTGCCAGCAGTTTGACAGGGAACTCCTACGAGCAGTACTTC
TRBJ2-4	many	TRBD1	TRBV5-1	16	CASSLAPTGAEDIQYF	TGCGCCAGCAGCTTGGCTCCGACAGGGGCTGAGGACATTCAGTACTTC
TRBJ1-4	-	-	TRBV7-2	15	CASSLWGASNEKLFF	TGTGCCAGCAGCTTATGGGGGGCCTCTAATGAAAAACTGTTTTTT
TRBJ2-1	-	-	TRBV7-2	15	CASSLGLNSYNEQFF	TGTGCCAGCAGCTTAGGTCTCAACTCCTACAATGAGCAGTTCTTC
TRBJ1-5	few	TRBD1	TRBV10-3	13	CASRTGGYQPQHF	TGTGCCAGCAGGACAGGGGGATATCAGCCCCAGCATTTT
TRBJ1-4	-	TRBD1	TRBV19	15	CASSSSRDSDEKLFF	TGTGCCAGTAGTAGCTCCCGGGACAGCGATGAAAAACTGTTTTTT
TRBJ2-7	-	TRBD2	TRBV29-1	14	CSVEGMGRGYEQYF	TGCAGCGTTGAAGGGATGGGGAGGGGCTACGAGCAGTACTTC
TRBJ1-2	-	-	TRBV7-3	15	CASSPDGRAVDGYTF	TGTGCCAGCAGCCCTGACGGGCGGGCAGTCGATGGCTACACCTTC
TRBJ2-5	-	TRBD1	TRBV18	16	CASSPPPGQGGKTQYF	TGTGCCAGCTCACCGCCCCCCGGACAGGGGGGAAAGACCCAGTACTTC
TRBJ1-4	-	-	TRBV10-3	14	CAISAAGGGEKLFF	TGTGCCATCAGTGCAGCGGGTGGAGGTGAAAAACTGTTTTTT
TRBJ2-3	-	TRBD2	TRBV10-3	14	CAISGTSGRDTQYF	TGTGCCATCAGCGGGACTAGCGGGAGGGATACGCAGTATTTT
TRBJ1-1	-	-	TRBV4-1	16	CASSPTNVVGPGEAFF	TGCGCCAGCAGCCCAACAAATGTAGTCGGCCCCGGGGAAGCTTTCTTT
TRBJ2-1	-	TRBD2	TRBV9	15	CASSVGSSGRVEQFF	TGTGCCAGCAGCGTAGGGTCTAGCGGGAGGGTTGAGCAGTTCTTC
TRBJ1-5	many	-	TRBV7-8	14	CASSFSDSWQPQHF	TGTGCCAGCAGCTTCTCCGACAGCTGGCAGCCCCAGCATTTT
TRBJ2-3	few	-	TRBV7-2	11	CASSFADTQYF	TGTGCCAGCAGTTTCGCAGATACGCAGTATTTT
TRBJ2-7	-	-	TRBV2	15	CASISDIQKSYEQYF	TGTGCCAGCATTTCGGACATTCAAAAGAGCTACGAGCAGTACTTC
TRBJ2-7	-	TRBD1	TRBV11-2	15	CASSLAQGRAYEQYF	TGTGCCAGCAGCTTAGCACAGGGGCGCGCCTACGAGCAGTACTTC
TRBJ1-4	few	TRBD1	TRBV29-1	16	CSAMTGLFTTNEKLFF	TGCAGCGCTATGACAGGGCTTTTTACAACTAATGAAAAACTGTTTTTT
TRBJ1-4	-	-	TRBV14	14	CASSRTANNEKLFF	TGTGCCAGCAGCCGGACAGCTAATAATGAAAAACTGTTTTTT
TRBJ2-7	few	-	TRBV7-8	16	CASSLVVASAAYEQYF	TGTGCCAGCAGCTTAGTAGTGGCTAGCGCCGCCTACGAGCAGTACTTC
TRBJ1-1	-	-	TRBV25-1	12	CASSDRNTEAFF	TGTGCCAGCAGTGACCGTAACACTGAAGCTTTCTTT
TRBJ2-7	-	TRBD2	TRBV29-1	15	CSVAAVAGGLYEQYF	TGCAGCGTTGCGGCCGTAGCGGGAGGCCTCTACGAGCAGTACTTC
TRBJ2-1	many	TRBD2	TRBV10-3	15	CATATSGLSYNEQFF	TGTGCCACGGCGACTAGCGGGTTATCCTACAATGAGCAGTTCTTC
TRBJ2-3	-	TRBD2	TRBV2	15	CASSEAERETDTQYF	TGTGCCAGCAGTGAAGCGGAGCGGGAAACAGATACGCAGTATTTT
TRBJ2-5	many	TRBD2	TRBV5-4	15	CASSRGLAGGETQYF	TGTGCCAGCAGCCGGGGACTAGCGGGTGGAGAGACCCAGTACTTC